This T cell receptor (beta chain) was captured in a study of T cell changes during pregnancy in multiple sclerosis. Only in-frame clones appear in the TCRdb table, and some are missing; sequencing was by immunoSEQ multiplex PCR. This table holds about 50,000 clones, 75% to 95% found once. CDR3 length: 15 residues. Trimming left V 7 bases short and J 2 bases short, with 18 bases between. From germline, CDR1 is MNHNS and CDR2 SASEGT. The material sequenced was CD8+ T cells from peripheral blood mononuclear cells, taken after pregnancy. The genes are TRBV6-1 and TRBJ2-7, with TRBD2 as a possible D gene (5 bases). The TCR originated in a female donor with multiple sclerosis, enrolled in a pregnancy study. The CDR3 region is CASNLSGVAAYEQYF. The CDR3 bases are TGTGCCAGCAACCTGTCCGGGGTGGCAGCCTACGAGCAGTACTTC.